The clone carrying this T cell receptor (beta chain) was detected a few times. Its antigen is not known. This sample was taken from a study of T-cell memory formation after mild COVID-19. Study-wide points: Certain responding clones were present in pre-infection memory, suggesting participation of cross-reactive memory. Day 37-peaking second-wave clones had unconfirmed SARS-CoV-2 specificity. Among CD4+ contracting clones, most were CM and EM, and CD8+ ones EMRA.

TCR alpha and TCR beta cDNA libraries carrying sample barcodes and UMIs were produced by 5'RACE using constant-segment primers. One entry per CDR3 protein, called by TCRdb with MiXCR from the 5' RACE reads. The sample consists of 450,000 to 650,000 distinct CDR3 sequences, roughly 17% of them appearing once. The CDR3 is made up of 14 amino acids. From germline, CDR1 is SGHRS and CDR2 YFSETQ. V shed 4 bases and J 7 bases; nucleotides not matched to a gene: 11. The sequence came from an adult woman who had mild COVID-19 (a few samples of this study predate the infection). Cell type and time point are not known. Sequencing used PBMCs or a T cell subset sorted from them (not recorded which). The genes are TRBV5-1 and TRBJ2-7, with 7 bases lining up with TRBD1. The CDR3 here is CASSIGTVRGEQYF. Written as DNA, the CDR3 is TGCGCCAGCAGCATCGGGACAGTTCGGGGAGAGCAGTACTTC.